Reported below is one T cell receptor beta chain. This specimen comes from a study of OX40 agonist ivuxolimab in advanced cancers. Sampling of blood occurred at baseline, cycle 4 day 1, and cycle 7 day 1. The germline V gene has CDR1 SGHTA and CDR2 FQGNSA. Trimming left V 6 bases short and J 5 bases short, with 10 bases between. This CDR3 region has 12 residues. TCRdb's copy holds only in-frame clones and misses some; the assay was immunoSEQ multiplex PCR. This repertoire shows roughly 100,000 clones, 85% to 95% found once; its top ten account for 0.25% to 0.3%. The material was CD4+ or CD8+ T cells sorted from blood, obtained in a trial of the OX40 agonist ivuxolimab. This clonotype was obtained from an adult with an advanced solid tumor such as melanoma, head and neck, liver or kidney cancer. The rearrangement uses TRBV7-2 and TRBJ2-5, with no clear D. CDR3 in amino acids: CASRTLAETQYF. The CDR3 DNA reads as TGTGCCAGCAGAACCCTCGCCGAGACCCAGTACTTC.